The present entry profiles one T cell receptor beta chain with its context. Its antigen is undetermined. A single base separates this from a much larger clone, so it may be a read error. Naive CD8 T cells, phenotype CD8+CD4-CCR7+CD45RA+, were sorted. This sample is part of a study of molecular identifiers for immune sequencing clone quantification. Notes on the study in general: One cell's worth of spiked Jurkat TCR RNA was reportedly detectable among approximately 980,000 naive cells.

Preparation methods for the bulk TCR libraries were those previously described, with listed TCR primers. One entry per CDR3 protein, called by TCRdb with MiXCR from the PCR reads. The table shows 85,000 to 100,000 distinct CDR3 sequences, with roughly a quarter occurring only once. This CDR3 spans 13 amino acids. Trimming cost V 3 bases and J 13 bases; bases outside gene matches: 10. The J gene is TRBJ1-1, the V gene TRBV12-3 or TRBV12-4; 8 nucleotides line up with TRBD1. The sequencing sample was made of naive CD8+ T cells from blood, with Jurkat cell RNA spiked in. Subset given: FACS-sorted CD8+CD4-CCR7+CD45RA+ naive T cells. The clonotype originates from a human donor in good health. Some libraries in this study had Jurkat cell RNA spiked in. CDR3 DNA sequence: TGTGCCAGCAGTTTCGATGCGCAGGGGGCAGTTTTCTTT. Translation gives CASSFDAQGAVFF.